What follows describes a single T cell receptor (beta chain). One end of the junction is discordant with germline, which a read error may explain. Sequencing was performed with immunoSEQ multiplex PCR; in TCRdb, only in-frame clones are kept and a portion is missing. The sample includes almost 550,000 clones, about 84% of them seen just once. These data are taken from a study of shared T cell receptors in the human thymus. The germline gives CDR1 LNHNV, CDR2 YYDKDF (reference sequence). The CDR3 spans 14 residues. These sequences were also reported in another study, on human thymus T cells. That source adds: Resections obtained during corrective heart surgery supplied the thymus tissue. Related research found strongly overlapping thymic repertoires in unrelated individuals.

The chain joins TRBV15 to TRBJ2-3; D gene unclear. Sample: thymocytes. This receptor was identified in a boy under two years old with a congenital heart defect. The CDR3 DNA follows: TGTGCCACCAGCCGAGAAGACACTTCAGATACGCAGTATTTT. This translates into CATSREDTSDTQYF. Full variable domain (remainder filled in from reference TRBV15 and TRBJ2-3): DAMVIQNPRYQVTQFGKPVTLSCSQTLNHNVMYWYQQKSSQAPKLLFHYYDKDFNNEADTPDNFQSRRPNTSFCFLDIRSPGLGDTAMYLCATSREDTSDTQYFGPGTRLTVL.